This TCR beta chain was identified in a study of T cells in Graves' hyperthyroidism and ophthalmopathy. Study background: At the time of initial diagnosis and before any treatment, peripheral blood was collected.

RNA transcripts provided the source from which TCR beta CDR3 regions were amplified. The HTBI primer set was used in a first-round RT-PCR of the TCR CDR3. TCRdb processed the multiplex PCR reads anew with MiXCR; each CDR3 protein has one entry. The sample lists approximately 600,000 distinct CDR3 sequences; about 20% were seen once. V shed 0 bases and J shed 3 bases, with 15 bases lying between them. Germline V gene data show CDR1 as DFQATT and CDR2 as SNEGSKA (reference sequence). This CDR3 has 16 residues. Overall study results and limits: The model identified upcoming ophthalmopathy a median around 6 months ahead of onset.

Comments on this clonotype: Antigen unknown.

Input material: blood. The TCR was taken from a man aged 25 to 40 with Graves' ophthalmopathy. The chain joins TRBV20-1 to TRBJ2-1; D not resolved. The CDR3 protein is CSARDGANPVYNEQFF. The CDR3 nucleotides are TGCAGTGCTAGAGACGGTGCAAACCCGGTCTACAATGAGCAGTTCTTC.